This record looks at one T cell receptor (beta chain) sequence and its context. This record belongs to a study of blood T cell repertoires in COVID-19. Study summary: Collection of acute and convalescent COVID-19 samples took place in the United States, Italy and Spain.

The participants were between 18 and 89 years old and came from some 23 US areas. Cohort placement rested on clinical history that participants reported themselves. In the authors' workflow: Researchers report that nucleated cell counts were estimated from reference gene primer amplification. Generated by immunoSEQ multiplex PCR, the TCRdb table keeps only in-frame clones and is missing some. V, J and clone size are those of that table, while D and trimming were read from the DNA. The sample lists a few hundred thousand clones, roughly 91% occurring once. The V and J ends lost 2 bases and 8 bases respectively, with 12 bases between them. The CDR3 is 14 amino acids. CDR1 is WSHSY and CDR2 is SAAADI in the germline V gene.

This sequence originates from a woman aged 25 to 39 who had recovered from COVID-19. The sequencing input was PBMCs or T cells enriched from blood (not recorded which). This chain connects TRBV10-2 to TRBJ2-2, with a possible D match to TRBD2 (6 bases). The CDR3 loop is CASSEISGGGELFF. CDR3 sequence (DNA): TGCGCCAGCAGTGAGATTAGCGGAGGGGGGGAGCTGTTTTTT.